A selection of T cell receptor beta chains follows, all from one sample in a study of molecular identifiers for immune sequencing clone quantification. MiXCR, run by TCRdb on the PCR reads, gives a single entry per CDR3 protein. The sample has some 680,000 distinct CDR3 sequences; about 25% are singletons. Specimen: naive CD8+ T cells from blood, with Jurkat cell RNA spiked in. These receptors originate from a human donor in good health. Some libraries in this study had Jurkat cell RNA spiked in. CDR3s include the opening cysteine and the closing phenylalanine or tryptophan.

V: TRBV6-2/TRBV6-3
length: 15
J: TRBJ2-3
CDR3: CAAATPDSITDTQYF

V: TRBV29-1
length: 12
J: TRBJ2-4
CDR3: CSVPGGGEDQYF

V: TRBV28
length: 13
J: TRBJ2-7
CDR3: CASSARQPYEQYF

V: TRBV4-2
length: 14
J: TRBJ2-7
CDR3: CASSPSGSGYEQYF

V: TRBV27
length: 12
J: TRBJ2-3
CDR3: CASSLGREAQYF

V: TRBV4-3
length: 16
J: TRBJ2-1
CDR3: CASSQDWIAAYNEQFF

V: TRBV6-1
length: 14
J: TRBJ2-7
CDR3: CASSESGVAYEQYF

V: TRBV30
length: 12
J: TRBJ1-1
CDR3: CAWSPLDIEAFF

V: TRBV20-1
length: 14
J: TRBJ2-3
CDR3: CSARDQRGTDTQYF

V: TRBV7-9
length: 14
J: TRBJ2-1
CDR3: CASSLGGLAYEQFF

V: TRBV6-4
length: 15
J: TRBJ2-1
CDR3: CASSEISSSYNEQFF

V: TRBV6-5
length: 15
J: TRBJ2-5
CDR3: CASSYGGGSQETQYF

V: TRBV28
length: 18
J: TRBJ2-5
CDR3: CASSFGGGLAGERTTQYF

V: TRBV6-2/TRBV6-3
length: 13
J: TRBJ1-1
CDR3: CATQRRMNTEAFF

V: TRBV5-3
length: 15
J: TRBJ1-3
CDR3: CAGSLRGGAGNTIYF

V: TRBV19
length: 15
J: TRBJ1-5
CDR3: CASSIGAGLNQPQHF

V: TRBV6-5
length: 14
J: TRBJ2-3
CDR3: CASSFTSGLDTQYF

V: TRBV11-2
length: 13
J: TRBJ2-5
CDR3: CASRYMQGETQYF

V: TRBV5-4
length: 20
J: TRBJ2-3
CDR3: CASSFGRTGDRHQSTDTQYF

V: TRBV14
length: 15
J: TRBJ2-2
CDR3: CASSPLGGDTGELFF

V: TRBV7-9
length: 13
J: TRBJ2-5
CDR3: CASTATGEETQYF

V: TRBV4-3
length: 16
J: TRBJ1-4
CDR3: CASSQDHRTYAEKLFF

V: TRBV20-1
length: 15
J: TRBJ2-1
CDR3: CSAREGEGLHNEQFF

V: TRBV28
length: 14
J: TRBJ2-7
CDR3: CASSLVGASYEQYF

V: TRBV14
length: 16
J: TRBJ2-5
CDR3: CASSQGGAALQEPQYF

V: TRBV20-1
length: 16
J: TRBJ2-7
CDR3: CSASHTHGGRAYEQYF

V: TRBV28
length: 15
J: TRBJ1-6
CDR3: CASSFVRWRNSPLHF

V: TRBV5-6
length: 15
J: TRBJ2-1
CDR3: CASSLGVSAYNEQFF

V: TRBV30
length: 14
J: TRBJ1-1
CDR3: CAQPAPEGYAEAFF

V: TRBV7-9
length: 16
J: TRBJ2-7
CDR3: CASSLVPGTEPYEQYF

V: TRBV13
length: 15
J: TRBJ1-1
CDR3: CASSPFGDMNTEAFF

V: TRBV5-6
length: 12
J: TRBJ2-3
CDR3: CASSPTSSAQYF

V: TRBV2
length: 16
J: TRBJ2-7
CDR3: CASSEFISGLSYEQYF

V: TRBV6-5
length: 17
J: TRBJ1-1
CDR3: CASKLRDGSDMNTEAFF

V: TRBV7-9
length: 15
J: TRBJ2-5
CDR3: CASSLVRGGQETQYF

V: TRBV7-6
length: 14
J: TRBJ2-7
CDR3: CASSLGGEPHHLNF

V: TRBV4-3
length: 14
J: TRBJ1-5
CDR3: CASSQDSGYQPQHF

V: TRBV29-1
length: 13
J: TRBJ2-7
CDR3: CSVYTGGGYEQYF

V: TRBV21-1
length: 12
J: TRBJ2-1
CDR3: CASSKIEPSRFF

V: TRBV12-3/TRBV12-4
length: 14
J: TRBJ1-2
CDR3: CASSNSLSNYGYTF

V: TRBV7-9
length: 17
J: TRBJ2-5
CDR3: CASSLTFGGGHQETQYF

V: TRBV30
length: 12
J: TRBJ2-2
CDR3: CAWSVEAGELFF

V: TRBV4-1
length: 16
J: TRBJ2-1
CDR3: CASSPVGRYKGDEQFF

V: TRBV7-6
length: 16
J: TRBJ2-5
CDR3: CASTPPGTGGGETQYF